This passage covers 4 T cell receptor beta chains from one sample sequenced in a study of spatial heterogeneity in lung cancer. Findings and limits, study-wide: Tumoral mutation counts were tracked by counts of expanded intratumoral alpha and beta TCRs.

Time point defined: sample taken at primary tumor resection. Their antigens remain unidentified. One entry per CDR3 protein results from TCRdb running MiXCR on the 5' RACE reads. This sample has 7,000 to 9,500 distinct CDR3 sequences, with 5% to 6.5% found just once. The sample here was lung tumor tissue, taken at surgery. These receptors all stem from a female donor with early-stage non-small cell lung cancer.

Many counts were recorded for this clonotype. This chain connects TRBV7-2 to TRBJ2-7; maybe TRBD1 (5 bases). The germline V gene has CDR1 SGHTA and CDR2 FQGNSA. V lost 1 base and J lost 6, with 10 bases in between. This CDR3 contains 13 residues. CDR3 amino acids: CASSLGLGAEQYF. CDR3 DNA sequence: TGTGCCAGCAGCTTAGGTTTAGGGGCCGAGCAGTACTTC.

This clonotype has a count of ten or more. The J gene is TRBJ1-2, the V gene TRBV6-5; D may be TRBD1 (5 bases). Trimming stripped 3 bases from V and 7 bases from J, with 15 bases between. The germline gives CDR1 MNHEY, CDR2 SVGAGI. The CDR3 consists of 14 residues. The CDR3 sequence is CASSYSPLGGGYTF. CDR3 sequence (DNA): TGTGCCAGCAGTTATTCCCCACTCGGGGGTGGCTACACCTTC.

This clonotype is deemed medium-sized (0.01 to 0.1%). V gene TRBV7-3 combines with J gene TRBJ2-1, with 11 bases aligning to TRBD2. Trimming removed 6 bases from V and 5 bases from J; junction bases left unmatched: 12. The germline gives CDR1 SGHTA, CDR2 FQGTGA. CDR3 length: 17 amino acids. The CDR3 DNA reads TGTGCCAGCAGTTTCGGGACTAGCGGTTGGGGAAACAATGAGCAGTTCTTC. This encodes CASSFGTSGWGNNEQFF.

This clonotype was counted at least ten times. This chain links TRBV7-8 with TRBJ2-3; D unresolved. CDR3 length: 14 amino acids. Trimming stripped 0 bases from V and 4 bases from J, with 8 bases between. Germline lookup yields CDR1 SGHVS and CDR2 FQNEAQ. The CDR3 reads CASSLAEVADTQYF. In DNA form, the CDR3 reads TGTGCCAGCAGCTTAGCGGAAGTTGCAGATACGCAGTATTTT.